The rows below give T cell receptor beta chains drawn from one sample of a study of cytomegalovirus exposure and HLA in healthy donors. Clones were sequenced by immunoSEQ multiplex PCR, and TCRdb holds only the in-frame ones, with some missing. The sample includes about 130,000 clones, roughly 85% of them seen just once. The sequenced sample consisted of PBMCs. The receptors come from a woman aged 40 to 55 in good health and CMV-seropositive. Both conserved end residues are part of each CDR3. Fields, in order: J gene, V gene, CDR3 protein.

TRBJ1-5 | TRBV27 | CASSPGQGGGNQPQHF
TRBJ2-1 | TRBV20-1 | CSAGLANEQFF
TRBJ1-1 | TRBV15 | CATSRRTRLTEAFF
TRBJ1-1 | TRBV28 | CASSFYNTEAFF
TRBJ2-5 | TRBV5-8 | CASSLYRDRPQETQYF
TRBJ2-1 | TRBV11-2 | CASSLGPGQGANNEQFF
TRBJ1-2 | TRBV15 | CATSRVGGDGGYTF
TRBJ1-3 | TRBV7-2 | CASSRGTPAYGNTIYF
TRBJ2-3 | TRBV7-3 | CASSKQRTGGVVPDTQYF
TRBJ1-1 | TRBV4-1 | CASSHPQGRRAFF
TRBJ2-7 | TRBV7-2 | CASSLGWRSVGLKAYEQYF
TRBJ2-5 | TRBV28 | CASRRGFVETQYF
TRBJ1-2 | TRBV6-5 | CASSSQGIPYGYTF
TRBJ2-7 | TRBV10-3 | CAISEGQRNYEQYF
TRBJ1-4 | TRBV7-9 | CASTKRGGADEKLFF
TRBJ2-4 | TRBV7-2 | CASSLVPGAKNIQYF
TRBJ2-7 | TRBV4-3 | CASSQDHREQYF
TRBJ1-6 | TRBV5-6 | CASSLTGGNSPLHF
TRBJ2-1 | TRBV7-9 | CASSFQVGRAYNEQFF
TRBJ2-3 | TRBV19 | CASSLDRAVRTQYF
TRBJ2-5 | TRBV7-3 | CASSYGQGGGETQYF
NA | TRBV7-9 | CASSLTVLEQYF
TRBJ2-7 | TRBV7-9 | CASSWAASGIVEQYF
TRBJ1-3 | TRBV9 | CASSVDHSSGNTIYF
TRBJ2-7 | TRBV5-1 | CASSSGTGGSEQYF
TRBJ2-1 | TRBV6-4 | CASSEVRSSYNEQFF
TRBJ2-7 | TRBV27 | CASRGPNRDHEQYF
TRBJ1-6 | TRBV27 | CASKWGGSKDSPLHF
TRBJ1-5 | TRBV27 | CASRQHVLVEPQHF
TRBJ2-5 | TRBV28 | CASRTRLAGGEETQYF
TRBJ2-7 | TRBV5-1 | CASSLLGKLGSDEQYF
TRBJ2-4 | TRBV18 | CASSPTGQGQNIQYF
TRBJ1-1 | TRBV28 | CASTDERGGGTEAFF
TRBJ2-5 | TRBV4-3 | CASSQVQGLETQYF
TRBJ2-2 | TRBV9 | CASSLQQGAGELFF
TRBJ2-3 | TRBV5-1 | CASSLKGQGGDTQYF
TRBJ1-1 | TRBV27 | CASRPTGRAEAFF
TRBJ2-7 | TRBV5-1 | CASRQGTFTYEQYF
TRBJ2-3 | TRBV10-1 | CASSVGLAASTDTQYF
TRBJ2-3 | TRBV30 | CAWAVLLAASTDTQYF
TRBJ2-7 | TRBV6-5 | CASSYRAGALYEQYF
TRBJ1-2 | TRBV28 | CASRSPGQGRASYGYTF
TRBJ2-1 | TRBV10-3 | CATGLAGTYNEQFF
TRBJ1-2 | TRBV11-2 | CASTSLDRGPYGYTF
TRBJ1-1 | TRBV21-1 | CASRRQGARPPEAFF
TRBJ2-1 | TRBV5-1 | CASSLVQGRDEQFF
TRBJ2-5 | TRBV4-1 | CASSLSSGTQETQYF
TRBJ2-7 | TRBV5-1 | CASSLVTGTGAYEQYF
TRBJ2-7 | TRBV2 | CASRGTTGRTYEQYF
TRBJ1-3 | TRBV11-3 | CASSRTGAYGNTIYF
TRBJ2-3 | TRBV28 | CASLVQVGDTQYF
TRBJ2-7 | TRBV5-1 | CASSFSEGGRAYEQYF
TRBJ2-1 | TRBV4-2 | CASSPQTGALANEQFF
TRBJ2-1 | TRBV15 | CATSRDQYGEQFF
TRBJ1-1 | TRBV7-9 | CASSKTFEAFF
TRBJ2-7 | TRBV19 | CASSPGQSYHEQYF
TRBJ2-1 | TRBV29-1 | CSVEATSRQNEQFF
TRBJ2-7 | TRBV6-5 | CASTRDRGHFEQYF
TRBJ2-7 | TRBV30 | CAWSGLAGEGPAEQYF
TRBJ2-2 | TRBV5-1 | CASSLVTSGSTGELFF